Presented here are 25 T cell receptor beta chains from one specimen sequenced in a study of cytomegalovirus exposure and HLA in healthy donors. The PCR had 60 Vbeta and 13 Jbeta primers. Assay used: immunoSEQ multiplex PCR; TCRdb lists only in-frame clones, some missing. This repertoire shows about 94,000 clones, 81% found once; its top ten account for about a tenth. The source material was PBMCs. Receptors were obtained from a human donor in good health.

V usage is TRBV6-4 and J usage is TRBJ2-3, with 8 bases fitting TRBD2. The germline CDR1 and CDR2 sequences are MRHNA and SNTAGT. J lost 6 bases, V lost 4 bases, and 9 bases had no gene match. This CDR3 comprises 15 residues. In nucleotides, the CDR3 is TGTGCCAGCAGTGCGCGAACGGGAGGGCCGGATACGCAGTATTTT. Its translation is CASSARTGGPDTQYF.

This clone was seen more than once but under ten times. The CDR3 DNA reads as TGTGCCAGCAGGAGGACTAGTGCCACCGGGGAGCTGTTTTTT. Encoded protein: CASRRTSATGELFF. The rearrangement joins TRBV6-6 to TRBJ2-2, with 7 nucleotides matching TRBD2. V trimming: 6 bases; J trimming: 4 bases; junction bases outside the gene matches: 5. Germline assignment: CDR1 MNHNY and CDR2 SVGAGI (reference sequence). This CDR3 region has 14 residues.

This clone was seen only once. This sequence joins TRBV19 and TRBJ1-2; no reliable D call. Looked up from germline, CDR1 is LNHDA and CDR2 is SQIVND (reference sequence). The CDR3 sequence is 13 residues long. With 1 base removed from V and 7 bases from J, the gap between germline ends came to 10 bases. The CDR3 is CASSIGWQAGYTF. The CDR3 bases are TGTGCCAGTAGTATAGGGTGGCAGGCTGGCTACACCTTC.

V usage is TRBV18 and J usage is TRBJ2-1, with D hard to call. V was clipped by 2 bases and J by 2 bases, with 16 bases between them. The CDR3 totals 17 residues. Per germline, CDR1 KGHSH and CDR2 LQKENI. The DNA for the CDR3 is TGTGCCAGCTCACCATTTTTCACCCCGGTAACCTACAATGAGCAGTTCTTC. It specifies CASSPFFTPVTYNEQFF.

CDR3 bases: TGTGCCAGCAGCGCCACCGGGACAGGGCCTAACTATGGCTACACCTTC. It codes for CASSATGTGPNYGYTF. J is TRBJ1-2 and V is TRBV9; TRBD1 aligns across 9 bases. The CDR3 contains 16 residues. Germline V lookup: CDR1 SGDLS, CDR2 YYNGEE. J was trimmed by 0 bases and V by 3 bases; bases with no gene match: 6. The variable domain in full, completed from reference TRBV9 and TRBJ1-2, reads DSGVTQTPKHLITATGQRVTLRCSPRSGDLSVYWYQQSLDQGLQFLIQYYNGEERAKGNILERFSAQQFPDLHSELNLSSLELGDSALYFCASSATGTGPNYGYTFGSGTRLTVV.

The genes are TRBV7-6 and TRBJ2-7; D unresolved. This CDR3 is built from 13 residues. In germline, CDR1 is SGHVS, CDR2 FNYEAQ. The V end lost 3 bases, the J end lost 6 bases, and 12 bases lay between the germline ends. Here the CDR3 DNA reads TGTGCCAGCAGCTTGAGTTCCGCGTCCGAGCAGTACTTC. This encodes CASSLSSASEQYF.

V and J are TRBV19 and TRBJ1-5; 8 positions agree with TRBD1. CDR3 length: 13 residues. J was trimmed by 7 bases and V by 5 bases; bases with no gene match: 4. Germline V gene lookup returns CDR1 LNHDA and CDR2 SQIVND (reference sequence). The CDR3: CASSQGAGQPQHF. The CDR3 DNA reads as TGTGCCAGTAGTCAGGGGGCAGGGCAGCCCCAGCATTTT.

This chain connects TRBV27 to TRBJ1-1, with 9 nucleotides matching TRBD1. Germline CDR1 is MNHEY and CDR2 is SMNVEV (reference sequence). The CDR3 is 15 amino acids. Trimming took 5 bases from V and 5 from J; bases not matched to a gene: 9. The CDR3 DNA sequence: TGTGCCAGCAGTCCGCGGGGACAGGGAAGGACTGAAGCTTTCTTT. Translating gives CASSPRGQGRTEAFF.

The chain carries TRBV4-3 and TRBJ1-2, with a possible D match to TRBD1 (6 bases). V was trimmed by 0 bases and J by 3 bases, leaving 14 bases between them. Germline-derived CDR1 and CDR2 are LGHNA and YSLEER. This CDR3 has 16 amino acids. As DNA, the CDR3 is TGCGCCAGCAGCCAAGAAGTCAAACAGGGATACTATGGCTACACCTTC. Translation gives CASSQEVKQGYYGYTF.

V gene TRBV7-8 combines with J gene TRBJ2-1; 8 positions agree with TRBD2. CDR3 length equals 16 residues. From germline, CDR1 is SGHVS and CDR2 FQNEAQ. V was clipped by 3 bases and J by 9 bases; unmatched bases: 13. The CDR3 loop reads CASSFPRTGTRGEQFF. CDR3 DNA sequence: TGTGCCAGCAGCTTCCCTCGAACCGGGACTAGGGGTGAGCAGTTCTTC. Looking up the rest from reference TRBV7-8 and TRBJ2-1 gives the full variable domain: GAGVSQSPRYKVAKRGQDVALRCDPISGHVSLFWYQQALGQGPEFLTYFQNEAQLDKSGLPSDRFFAERPEGSVSTLKIQRTQQEDSAVYLCASSFPRTGTRGEQFFGPGTRLTVL.

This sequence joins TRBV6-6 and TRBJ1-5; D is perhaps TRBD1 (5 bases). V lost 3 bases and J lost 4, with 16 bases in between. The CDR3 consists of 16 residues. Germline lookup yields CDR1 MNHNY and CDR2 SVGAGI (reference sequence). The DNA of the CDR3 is TGTGCCAGCAGTTATGGAGGGACGGGTGGTAATCAGCCCCAGCATTTT. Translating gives CASSYGGTGGNQPQHF.

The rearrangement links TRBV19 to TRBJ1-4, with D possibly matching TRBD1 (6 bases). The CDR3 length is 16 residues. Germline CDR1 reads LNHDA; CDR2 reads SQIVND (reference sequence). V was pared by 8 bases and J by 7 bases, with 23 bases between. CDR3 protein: CASRSRDTLEREKLFF. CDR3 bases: TGTGCCAGTCGGTCCCGGGACACCTTGGAGCGTGAAAAACTGTTTTTT.

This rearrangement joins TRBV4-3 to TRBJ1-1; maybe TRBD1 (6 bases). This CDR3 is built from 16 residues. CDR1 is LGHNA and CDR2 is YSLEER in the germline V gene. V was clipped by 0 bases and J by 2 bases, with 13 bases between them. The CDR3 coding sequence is TGCGCCAGCAGCCAAGATGTCACAGGGTACAACACTGAAGCTTTCTTT. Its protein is CASSQDVTGYNTEAFF.

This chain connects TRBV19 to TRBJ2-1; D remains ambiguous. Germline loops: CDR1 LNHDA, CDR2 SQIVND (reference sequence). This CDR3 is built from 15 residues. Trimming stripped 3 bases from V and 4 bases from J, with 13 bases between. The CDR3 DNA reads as TGTGCCAGTAGTATGGTTACTACCATATACAATGAGCAGTTCTTC. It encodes CASSMVTTIYNEQFF. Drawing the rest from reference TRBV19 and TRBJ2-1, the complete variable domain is DGGITQSPKYLFRKEGQNVTLSCEQNLNHDAMYWYRQDPGQGLRLIYYSQIVNDFQKGDIAEGYSVSREKKESFPLTVTSAQKNPTAFYLCASSMVTTIYNEQFFGPGTRLTVL.

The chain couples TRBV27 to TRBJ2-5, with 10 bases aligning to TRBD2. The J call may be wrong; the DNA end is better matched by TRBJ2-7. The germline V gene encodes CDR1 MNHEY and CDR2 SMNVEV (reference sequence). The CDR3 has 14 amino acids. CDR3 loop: CASSLSAGGYEQYF. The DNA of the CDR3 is TGTGCCAGCAGTTTATCAGCGGGGGGGTACGAGCAGTACTTC.

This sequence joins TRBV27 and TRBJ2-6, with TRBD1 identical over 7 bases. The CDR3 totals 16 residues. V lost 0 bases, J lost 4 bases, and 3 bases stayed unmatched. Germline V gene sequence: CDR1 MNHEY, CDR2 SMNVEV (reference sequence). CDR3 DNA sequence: TGTGCCAGCAGTTTATCGACAGGGTCCGGGGCCAACGTCCTGACTTTC. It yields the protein CASSLSTGSGANVLTF. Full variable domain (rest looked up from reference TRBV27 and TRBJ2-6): EAQVTQNPRYLITVTGKKLTVTCSQNMNHEYMSWYRQDPGLGLRQIYYSMNVEVTDKGDVPEGYKVSRKEKRNFPLILESPSPNQTSLYFCASSLSTGSGANVLTFGAGSRLTVL.

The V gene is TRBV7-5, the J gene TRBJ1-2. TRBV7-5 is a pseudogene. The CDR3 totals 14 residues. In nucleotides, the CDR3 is TGTGTCAGAAGCTCACTCCCCTCGGGGTTCCTTCACACCTTC. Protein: CVRSSLPSGFLHTF.

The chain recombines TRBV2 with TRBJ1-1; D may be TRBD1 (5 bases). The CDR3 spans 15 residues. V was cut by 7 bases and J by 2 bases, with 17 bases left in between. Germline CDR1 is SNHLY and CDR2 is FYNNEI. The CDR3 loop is CASKSREGLNTEAFF. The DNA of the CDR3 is TGTGCCAGCAAGTCCAGGGAGGGGCTAAACACTGAAGCTTTCTTT.

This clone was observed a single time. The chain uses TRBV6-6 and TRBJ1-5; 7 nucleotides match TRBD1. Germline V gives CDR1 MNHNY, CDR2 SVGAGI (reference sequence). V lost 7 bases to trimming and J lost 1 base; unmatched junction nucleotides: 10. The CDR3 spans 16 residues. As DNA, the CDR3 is TGTGCCAGCACCCTCAGGGGGTCGCGGAGCAATCAGCCCCAGCATTTT. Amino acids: CASTLRGSRSNQPQHF.

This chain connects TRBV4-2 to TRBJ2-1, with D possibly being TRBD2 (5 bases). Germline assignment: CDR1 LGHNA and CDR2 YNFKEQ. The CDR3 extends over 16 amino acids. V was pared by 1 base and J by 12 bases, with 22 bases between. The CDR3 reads CASSQGFGTTNPSQFF. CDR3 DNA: TGTGCCAGCAGCCAAGGTTTCGGTACGACTAACCCGTCGCAGTTCTTC.

The CDR3 coding sequence is TGTGCCAGCAGCTTAAGTGGGGGCGTGGGCACCGGGGAGCTGTTTTTT. It yields the protein CASSLSGGVGTGELFF. This sequence joins TRBV7-2 and TRBJ2-2; D possibly corresponds to TRBD1 (6 bases). The ends were cut back, 2 bases at V and 4 bases at J, with 14 bases in the middle. The CDR3 consists of 16 residues. CDR1 and CDR2 from the germline V gene are SGHTA and FQGNSA.

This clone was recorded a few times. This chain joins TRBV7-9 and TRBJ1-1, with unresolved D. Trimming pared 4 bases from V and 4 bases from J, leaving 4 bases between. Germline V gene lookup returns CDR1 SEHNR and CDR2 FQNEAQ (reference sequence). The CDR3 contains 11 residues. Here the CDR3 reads CASSSVTEAFF. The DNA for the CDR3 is TGTGCCAGCAGCTCGGTCACTGAAGCTTTCTTT.

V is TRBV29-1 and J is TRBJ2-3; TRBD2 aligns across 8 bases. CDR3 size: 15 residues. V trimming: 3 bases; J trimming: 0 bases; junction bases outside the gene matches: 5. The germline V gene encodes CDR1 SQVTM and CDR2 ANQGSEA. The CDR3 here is CSVEISGTSTDTQYF. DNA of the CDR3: TGCAGCGTTGAGATTAGCGGGACCAGCACAGATACGCAGTATTTT.

The CDR3 DNA sequence: TGTGCCAGCTCTGAGTATGCGAACACCGGGGAGCTGTTTTTT. This codes for CASSEYANTGELFF. The rearrangement uses TRBV18 and TRBJ2-2; D unclear. The V end was cut by 6 bases, the J end by 0 bases, with 8 bases between. The germline V gene encodes CDR1 KGHSH and CDR2 LQKENI. The CDR3 consists of 14 residues.

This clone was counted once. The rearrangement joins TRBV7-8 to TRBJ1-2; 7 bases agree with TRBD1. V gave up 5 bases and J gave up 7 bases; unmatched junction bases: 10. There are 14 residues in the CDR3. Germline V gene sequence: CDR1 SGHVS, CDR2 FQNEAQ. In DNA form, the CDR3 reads TGTGCCAGCAGCCGACAGGGTGACTCCGCTGGCTACACCTTC. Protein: CASSRQGDSAGYTF.